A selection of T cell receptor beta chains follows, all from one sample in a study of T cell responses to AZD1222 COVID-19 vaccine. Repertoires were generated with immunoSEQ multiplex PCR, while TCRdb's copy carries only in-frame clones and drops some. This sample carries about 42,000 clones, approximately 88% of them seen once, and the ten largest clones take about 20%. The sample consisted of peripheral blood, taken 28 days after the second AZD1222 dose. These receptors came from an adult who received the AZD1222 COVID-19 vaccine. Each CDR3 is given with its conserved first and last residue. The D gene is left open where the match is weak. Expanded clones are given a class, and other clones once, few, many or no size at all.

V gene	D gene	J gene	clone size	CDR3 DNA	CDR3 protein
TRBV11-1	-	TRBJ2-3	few	TGTGCCAGCAGCTTAGGGACGCTTTCGGCAGATACGCAGTATTTT	CASSLGTLSADTQYF
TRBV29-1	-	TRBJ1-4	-	TGCAGCGTTGCAGGCCCTCGCGGTGAAAAACTGTTTTTT	CSVAGPRGEKLFF
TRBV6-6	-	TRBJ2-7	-	TGTGCCAGCAGTTCCCGACCCGGGACCCACGAGCAGTACTTC	CASSSRPGTHEQYF
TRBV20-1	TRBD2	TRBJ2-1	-	TGCAGCGGGGGGGCCTACAATGAGCAGTTCTTC	CSGGAYNEQFF
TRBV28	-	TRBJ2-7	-	TGTGCCAGCTGGGACACTGTCTCCTACGAGCAGTACTTC	CASWDTVSYEQYF
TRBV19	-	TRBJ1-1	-	TGTGCCAGTACCACCCAGAAACCCACTGAAGCTTTCTTT	CASTTQKPTEAFF
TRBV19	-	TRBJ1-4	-	TGTGCCAGTAGTACCCTTGCAACAACTAATGAAAAACTGTTTTTT	CASSTLATTNEKLFF
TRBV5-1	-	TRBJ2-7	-	TGCGCCAGCAGTGGACTGGACGGGGAGCAGTACTTC	CASSGLDGEQYF
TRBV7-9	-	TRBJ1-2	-	TGTGCCAGCAGCTTAAGGGACCGCTACTATGGCTACACCTTC	CASSLRDRYYGYTF
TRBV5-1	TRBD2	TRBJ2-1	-	TGCGCCAGCAGCTTGGCCTCGGGACTAGCGGGGGCCTCCGCCTCCTACAATGAGCAGTTCTTC	CASSLASGLAGASASYNEQFF
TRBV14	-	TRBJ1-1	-	TGTGCCAGCAGCCATCATACCGGGGCCGTGAACACTGAAGCTTTCTTT	CASSHHTGAVNTEAFF
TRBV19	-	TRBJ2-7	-	TGTGCCAGCGGGGACCGACCCGGCTACGAGCAGTACTTC	CASGDRPGYEQYF
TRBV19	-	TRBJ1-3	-	TGTGCCAGTAGGGGACAACCCGGAAACACCATATATTTT	CASRGQPGNTIYF
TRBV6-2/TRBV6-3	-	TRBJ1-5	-	TGTGCCAGCAGTCTCCTCCGGGACCAGCCCCAGCATTTT	CASSLLRDQPQHF
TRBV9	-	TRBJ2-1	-	TGTGCCAGCAGCGTAGCTACTCTGAGCTCCTACAATGAGCAGTTCTTC	CASSVATLSSYNEQFF
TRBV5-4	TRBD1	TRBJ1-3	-	TGTGCCAGCAGCCTGACAGGGGGCATCTCTGGAAACACCATATATTTT	CASSLTGGISGNTIYF
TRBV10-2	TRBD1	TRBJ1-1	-	TGCGCCAGCAGAAGGACAGGGATGGACACTGAAGCTTTCTTT	CASRRTGMDTEAFF
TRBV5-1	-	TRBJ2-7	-	TGCGCCAGCACCTCATCGACAGACTCCTACGAGCAGTACTTC	CASTSSTDSYEQYF
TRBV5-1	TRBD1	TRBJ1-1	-	TGCGCCAGCAGTTCGGGACAGGGAATGAACACTGAAGCTTTCTTT	CASSSGQGMNTEAFF
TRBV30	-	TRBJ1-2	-	TGTGCCTGGAGGACGGCTGTCTACGGCTACACCTTC	CAWRTAVYGYTF
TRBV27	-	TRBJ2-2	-	TGTGCCAGCAGGCCAGAGAAAGTCGACAGGCCTCGTTTGTGGGAGCTGTTTTTT	CASRPEKVDRPRLWELFF
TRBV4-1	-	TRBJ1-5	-	TGCGCCAGCAGCCAAGGAGAGATCAATCAGCCCCAGCATTTT	CASSQGEINQPQHF
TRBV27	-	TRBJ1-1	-	TGTGCCAGCAGTTTGACGAAGAACACTGAAGCTTTCTTT	CASSLTKNTEAFF
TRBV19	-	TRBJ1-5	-	TGTGCCAGTAGTCTTGGGAATCAGCCCCAGCATTTT	CASSLGNQPQHF
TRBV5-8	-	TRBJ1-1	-	TGTGCCAGCAGCTGGGCTTGGGGGGCTTACCCCACTGAAGCTTTCTTT	CASSWAWGAYPTEAFF
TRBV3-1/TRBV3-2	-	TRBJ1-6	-	TGTGCCAGCAGCCAAGAAGACAGCGATTCACCCCTCCACTTT	CASSQEDSDSPLHF
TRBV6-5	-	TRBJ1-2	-	TGTGCCAGCAGCCTGCTCGCAGGGAACTATGGCTACACCTTC	CASSLLAGNYGYTF
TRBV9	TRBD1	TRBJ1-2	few	TGTGCCAGCAGCGTAGGTGTGACAGGGGATGGCTACACCTTC	CASSVGVTGDGYTF
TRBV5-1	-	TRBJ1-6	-	TGCGCCAGCAGCATGGGCCCCCAGGAACCCCTCCACTTT	CASSMGPQEPLHF
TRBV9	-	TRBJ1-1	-	TGTGCCAGCAGCGCTTCGAACAGGGAGGAGGAGGCTTTCTTT	CASSASNREEEAFF
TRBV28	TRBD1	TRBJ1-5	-	TGTGCCAGCAGTACCCGGGACAGGGGGCATCAGCCCCAGCATTTT	CASSTRDRGHQPQHF
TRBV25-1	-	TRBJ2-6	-	TGTGCCAGCAGCCCTTCACTGCCTTCTGGGGCCAACGTCCTGACTTTC	CASSPSLPSGANVLTF
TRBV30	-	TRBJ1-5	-	TGTGCCTGGAGTGAGGGGACATCGCAGCCCCAGCATTTT	CAWSEGTSQPQHF
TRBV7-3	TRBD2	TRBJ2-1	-	TGTGCCAGCAGCTTAGTCGCCCTAGCGGGGGGGCGCGGTAGCAATGAGCAGTTCTTC	CASSLVALAGGRGSNEQFF
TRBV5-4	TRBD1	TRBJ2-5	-	TGTGCCAGCAGCTTACAGGGGGCGGAAGAGACCCAGTACTTC	CASSLQGAEETQYF
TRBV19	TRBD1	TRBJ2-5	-	TGTGCCAGTAGTGACCCCGGACAGGGAAGGCCGCAAGAGACCCAGTACTTC	CASSDPGQGRPQETQYF
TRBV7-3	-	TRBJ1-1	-	TGTGCCAGCAGCTCAGGGCTTCCCATGAACACTGAAGCTTTCTTT	CASSSGLPMNTEAFF
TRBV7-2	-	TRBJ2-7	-	TGTGCCAGCACCCTAGGTCCGGGAACTCAGTCCGAGCAGTACTTC	CASTLGPGTQSEQYF
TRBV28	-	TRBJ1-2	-	TGTGCCAGCAATTGGGCGGGTGGCTACACCTTC	CASNWAGGYTF
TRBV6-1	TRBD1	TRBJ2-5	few	TGTGCCAGCAGTGATAGGGGACAGGGTCTCCCAAGGACCCAGTACTTC	CASSDRGQGLPRTQYF
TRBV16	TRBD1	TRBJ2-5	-	TGTGCCAGCAGCGACAGGGTGAATCGGGAGACCCAGTACTTC	CASSDRVNRETQYF
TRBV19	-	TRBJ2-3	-	TGTGCCAGTAGTATATTACAAGCGAGCACAGATACGCAGTATTTT	CASSILQASTDTQYF
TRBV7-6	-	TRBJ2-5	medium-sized	TGTGCCAGCAGCTTAATACCAGGGAGGTTACAAGAGACCCAGTACTTC	CASSLIPGRLQETQYF
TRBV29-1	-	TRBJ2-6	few	TGCAGCGTTGAGGGGAGGGACAGGCAAAACTCTGGGGCCAACGTCCTGACTTTC	CSVEGRDRQNSGANVLTF
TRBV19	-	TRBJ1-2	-	TGTGCCAGTAGTATCTCGGCGGGGAACTATGGCTACACCTTC	CASSISAGNYGYTF
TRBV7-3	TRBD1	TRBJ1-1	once	TGTGCCAGCAGCATGGGACAGGGAAACACTGAAGCTTTCTTT	CASSMGQGNTEAFF
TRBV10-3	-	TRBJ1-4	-	TGTGCCATTAGAGGGACGGGTACTGAAAAACTGTTTTTT	CAIRGTGTEKLFF
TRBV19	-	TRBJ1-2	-	TGTGCCAGTGCTCTATATCCGCCCGCCCGACAGATCGATATCTATGGCTACACCTTC	CASALYPPARQIDIYGYTF
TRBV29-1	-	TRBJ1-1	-	TGCAGCGCCAGTAAGGGGGGACTCCTAAACACTGAAGCTTTCTTT	CSASKGGLLNTEAFF
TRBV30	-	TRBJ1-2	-	TGTGCCTGGAGTCAGGGTACCAGTGTGGGCTACACCTTC	CAWSQGTSVGYTF
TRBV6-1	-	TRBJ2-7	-	TGTGCCAGCAGTGAACTCGCGGTGGCTCACGAGCAGTACTTC	CASSELAVAHEQYF
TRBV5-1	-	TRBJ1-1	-	TGCGCCAGCAGCGAGACTTTGAACACTGAAGCTTTCTTT	CASSETLNTEAFF
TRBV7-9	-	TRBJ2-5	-	TGTGCCAGCAGCTTAAACAGGGTTAGAGCAGAGACCCAGTACTTC	CASSLNRVRAETQYF
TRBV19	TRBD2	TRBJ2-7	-	TGTGCCAGTAGTCCGAGAGGAGCGGGGGGCTCCTACGAGCAGTACTTC	CASSPRGAGGSYEQYF
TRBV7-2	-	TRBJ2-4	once	TGTGCCAGCAGCGAGACCACAAACATTCAGTACTTC	CASSETTNIQYF
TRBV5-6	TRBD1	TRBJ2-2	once	TGTGCCAGCAGCTTGGGGACAGGAGCGGTCGGGGAGCTGTTTTTT	CASSLGTGAVGELFF
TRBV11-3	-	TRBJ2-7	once	TGTGCCAGCAGCCCCTCTGCGGGGCGCTCCTACGAGCAGTACTTC	CASSPSAGRSYEQYF